This entry lists 29 T cell receptor beta chains sequenced from one sample in a study of cytomegalovirus exposure and HLA in healthy donors. The PCR was carried out with 60 Vbeta primers and 13 Jbeta primers. The protocol was immunoSEQ multiplex PCR, while the TCRdb copy is restricted to in-frame clones and leaves out a portion. The data hold roughly 93,000 clones, with more than 70% observed a single time. The sequencing sample was made of PBMCs. Every receptor here comes from a man aged 18 to 29 in good health and CMV-seropositive.

V gene TRBV6-1 combines with J gene TRBJ2-1, with 8 positions matching TRBD2. This CDR3 has 15 amino acids. The germline V gene has CDR1 MNHNS and CDR2 SASEGT. J lost 10 bases, V lost 10 bases, and 18 bases had no gene match. CDR3: CATTNPGGKGWEQFF. CDR3 bases: TGTGCCACTACCAACCCGGGGGGGAAAGGGTGGGAGCAGTTCTTC.

V is TRBV7-9 and J is TRBJ2-3, with TRBD2 matching over 12 bases. The J segment lost 6 bases and the V segment lost 4 bases, leaving 8 bases of the junction unmatched. The germline CDR1 and CDR2 sequences are SEHNR and FQNEAQ (reference sequence). This CDR3 region has 16 residues. In DNA form, the CDR3 reads TGTGCCAGCAGCTCTCCTAGCGGGGGGGCGACCGATACGCAGTATTTT. Encoded protein: CASSSPSGGATDTQYF.

The chain joins TRBV19 to TRBJ1-1; D is perhaps TRBD1 (5 bases). Trimming took 5 bases from V and 0 from J, leaving 16 bases between them. CDR1 and CDR2 (germline): LNHDA, SQIVND (reference sequence). The CDR3 extends over 16 amino acids. The CDR3 region has the DNA TGTGCCAGTAGTGGACGGACAAATTACATGAACACTGAAGCTTTCTTT. Its protein product is CASSGRTNYMNTEAFF.

V gene TRBV6-1 combines with J gene TRBJ1-4; TRBD1 aligns across 11 bases. With V trimmed by 6 bases and J by 15 bases, 9 bases remained unmatched. CDR1 is MNHNS, CDR2 SASEGT, per germline. This CDR3 region has 13 residues. In DNA form, the CDR3 reads TGTGCCAGCAGGACCGGGACAGGGGGGTCCGTGTTTTTT. Translated, it gives CASRTGTGGSVFF.

This chain links TRBV18 with TRBJ1-5, with 7 bases that match TRBD1. The CDR3 spans 15 residues. Trimming at V came to 6 bases and at J to 0 bases, leaving 5 bases not matched to a gene. The germline CDR1 and CDR2 sequences are KGHSH and LQKENI. CDR3 sequence (DNA): TGTGCCAGCTCGGAGGGGGCCCATAGCAATCAGCCCCAGCATTTT. It codes for CASSEGAHSNQPQHF.

This rearrangement joins TRBV7-9 to TRBJ1-4; the match to TRBD1 covers 7 bases. In germline, CDR1 is SEHNR, CDR2 FQNEAQ (reference sequence). The trim removed 4 bases at V and 5 bases at J, leaving 4 bases unmatched. The CDR3 loop spans 14 amino acids. The CDR3 coding sequence is TGTGCCAGCAGCTCGGGACAGATAAATGAAAAACTGTTTTTT. Translation gives CASSSGQINEKLFF.

The V call is TRBV10-2, the J call TRBJ2-1, with TRBD2 matching over 10 bases. The CDR3 contains 16 residues. CDR1 is WSHSY, CDR2 SAAADI, per germline. V shed 6 bases and J 4 bases; nucleotides not matched to a gene: 9. Here the CDR3 DNA reads TGCGCCAGCAGCCCTCTCCAGCGGGGGGGATACAATGAGCAGTTCTTC. Translation: CASSPLQRGGYNEQFF.

The chain combines TRBV7-9 with TRBJ1-4; D is ambiguous. V was trimmed by 5 bases and J by 3 bases, leaving 19 bases between them. This CDR3 is built from 17 residues. Germline-derived CDR1 and CDR2 are SEHNR and FQNEAQ (reference sequence). In DNA, the CDR3 is TGTGCCAGCAGCCATTACGGGAGGAAGCGGTCTAATGAAAAACTGTTTTTT. This translates into CASSHYGRKRSNEKLFF.

The V gene is TRBV29-1, the J gene TRBJ2-1, with 13 bases fitting TRBD2. This CDR3 is 18 amino acids long. V was clipped by 7 bases and J by 0 bases; unmatched bases: 12. The germline gives CDR1 SQVTM, CDR2 ANQGSEA. In nucleotides, the CDR3 is TGCAGCGCTAAGGGACTAGCGGGGCTCAGAAGCTCCTACAATGAGCAGTTCTTC. Its translation is CSAKGLAGLRSSYNEQFF.

The J gene is TRBJ2-2, the V gene TRBV7-9, with unresolved D. Germline V gene data show CDR1 as SEHNR and CDR2 as FQNEAQ (reference sequence). Trimming pared 3 bases from V and 3 bases from J, leaving 8 bases between. The CDR3 is made up of 14 amino acids. CDR3 sequence: CASSLGSDTGELFF. CDR3 nucleotides: TGTGCCAGCAGCTTGGGCAGTGACACCGGGGAGCTGTTTTTT.

The chain carries TRBV30 and TRBJ1-2, with 9 nucleotides matching TRBD1. The CDR3 loop spans 18 amino acids. The V gene end was trimmed by 7 bases and the J gene end by 2 bases; junction bases not matched to a gene: 20. Germline V gene lookup returns CDR1 GTSNPN and CDR2 SVGIG (reference sequence). The CDR3 sequence: CASSGTGISGTSNYGYTF. DNA for the CDR3: TGTGCCTCCTCCGGGACAGGGATCTCAGGGACCTCAAACTATGGCTACACCTTC.

J is TRBJ2-7 and V is TRBV5-6, with D maybe TRBD1 (6 bases). This CDR3 has 14 amino acids. V was clipped by 1 base and J by 0 bases, with 8 bases between them. The germline V gene has CDR1 SGHDT and CDR2 YYEEEE. The CDR3 DNA reads TGTGCCAGCAGCTTGCAGGGGACCTCCTACGAGCAGTACTTC. Amino acids: CASSLQGTSYEQYF.

The chain joins TRBV28 to TRBJ1-4, with D uncertain. Germline values: CDR1 MDHEN, CDR2 SYDVKM. This CDR3 comprises 16 residues. V lost 3 bases, J lost 0 bases, and 11 bases lay in between. The CDR3 DNA reads as TGTGCCAGCAGTTTCCGACACATTGCAACTAATGAAAAACTGTTTTTT. Translating it yields CASSFRHIATNEKLFF.

The chain employs TRBV28 and TRBJ2-3; TRBD1 might be the D (6 bases). Germline V CDR1 and CDR2: MDHEN, SYDVKM. CDR3 length: 14 amino acids. The ends were cut back, 6 bases at V and 6 bases at J, with 16 bases in the middle. The DNA for the CDR3 is TGTGCCAGCAGATATACAGGGAACGGGGATACGCAGTATTTT. Translated: CASRYTGNGDTQYF.

J is TRBJ1-2 and V is TRBV27; D perhaps matches TRBD1 (5 bases). Germline CDR1 is MNHEY and CDR2 is SMNVEV (reference sequence). This CDR3 has 14 residues. The V gene lost 6 bases and the J gene lost 2 bases, with 13 bases spanning the gap. The CDR3: CASRLNGQNYGYTF. The CDR3 DNA reads as TGTGCCAGCAGACTTAACGGACAAAACTATGGCTACACCTTC.

V is TRBV28 and J is TRBJ1-4, with D perhaps matching TRBD1 (5 bases). This CDR3 has 13 amino acids. The germline V and J ends were trimmed by 8 bases and 6 bases, with 13 bases remaining between them. Per the germline V gene, CDR1 is MDHEN and CDR2 is SYDVKM. The CDR3 region is CASLGRAYEKLFF. CDR3 nucleotide sequence: TGTGCCAGCTTGGGCAGGGCTTATGAAAAACTGTTTTTT.

The chain uses TRBV15 and TRBJ1-4; D gene ambiguous. V lost 0 bases and J lost 0, with 5 bases in between. The CDR3 runs 15 residues. The germline gives CDR1 LNHNV, CDR2 YYDKDF (reference sequence). The CDR3 region is CATSRDPTTNEKLFF. CDR3 bases: TGTGCCACCAGCAGAGATCCAACAACTAATGAAAAACTGTTTTTT.

This chain links TRBV7-9 with TRBJ2-5; 7 nucleotides line up with TRBD1. Germline V gene data show CDR1 as SEHNR and CDR2 as FQNEAQ (reference sequence). The CDR3 extends over 14 amino acids. V shed 5 bases, J shed 5 bases, and the junction held 8 bases outside the gene matches. CDR3 sequence: CASSPRTGAETQYF. The DNA for the CDR3 is TGTGCCAGCAGCCCCCGCACAGGGGCCGAGACCCAGTACTTC.

This clone was counted between two and nine times. The V and J genes are TRBV7-2 and TRBJ1-1; D unclear. Trimming took 5 bases from V and 11 from J, leaving 18 bases between them. Germline CDR1 reads SGHTA; CDR2 reads FQGNSA. CDR3 size: 13 residues. Here the CDR3 DNA reads TGTGCCAGCAGCCCCCAGTTCGGGTCTGCGGCTTTCTTT. Its translation is CASSPQFGSAAFF.

The CDR3 reads CASSEAVERYTQYF. CDR3 sequence (DNA): TGTGCCAGCAGTGAAGCGGTTGAGAGATATACGCAGTATTTT. The chain carries TRBV6-1 and TRBJ2-3, with D uncertain. Per germline, CDR1 MNHNS and CDR2 SASEGT. This CDR3 has 14 amino acids. V lost 0 bases and J 7 bases, leaving 11 bases between the germline ends.

The V gene is TRBV10-3, the J gene TRBJ2-3; 12 bases match TRBD2. This CDR3 has 12 residues. Per the germline V gene, CDR1 is ENHRY and CDR2 is SYGVKD. The trim removed 10 bases at V and 10 bases at J, leaving 6 bases unmatched. Written as DNA, the CDR3 is TGTGCCAGCCGACTAGCGGGGGAGGCGCAGTATTTT. Amino acids: CASRLAGEAQYF.

This chain links TRBV11-2 with TRBJ2-5; 8 bases match TRBD2. Germline V gives CDR1 SGHAT, CDR2 FQNNGV. V gave up 7 bases and J gave up 9 bases; unmatched junction bases: 16. This CDR3 comprises 15 residues. CDR3 nucleotide sequence: TGTGCCAGCACCTCCAGAGGGACTAGGGATTCGGCCCAGTACTTC. This translates into CASTSRGTRDSAQYF.

The chain employs TRBV11-2 and TRBJ2-7; D perhaps matches TRBD2 (7 bases). The CDR3 is 15 amino acids. In germline, CDR1 is SGHAT, CDR2 FQNNGV. Trimming stripped 5 bases from V and 4 bases from J, with 18 bases between. CDR3 in DNA: TGTGCCAGCAGCAACGAGCTCGGGGGGCTATACGAGCAGTACTTC. As protein: CASSNELGGLYEQYF.

There are a few counts of this clone. The chain employs TRBV5-5 and TRBJ2-3, with 7 bases that match TRBD2. Germline V gene sequence: CDR1 SGHKS, CDR2 YYEKEE (reference sequence). With V trimmed by 2 bases and J by 0 bases, 9 bases remained unmatched. This CDR3 comprises 17 residues. CDR3 amino acids: CASSLSPSGVSTDTQYF. Here the CDR3 DNA reads TGTGCCAGCAGCTTAAGTCCCAGCGGGGTGAGCACAGATACGCAGTATTTT.

In regard to this clone: Within the sample, other DNA sequences also encode this same CDR3. The chain uses TRBV4-1 and TRBJ2-4; D gene uncertain. The CDR3 contains 14 residues. The V end lost 1 base, the J end lost 1 base, and 5 bases lay between the germline ends. Germline lookup yields CDR1 MGHRA and CDR2 YSYEKL. The CDR3 DNA reads TGCGCCAGCAGCCAAGCCGGGGCCAAAAACATTCAGTACTTC. This encodes CASSQAGAKNIQYF.

The chain combines TRBV25-1 with TRBJ1-1; perhaps TRBD1 as D (5 bases). Looked up from germline, CDR1 is MGHDK and CDR2 is SYGVNS. The CDR3 covers 13 residues. The V end was cut by 10 bases, the J end by 5 bases, with 17 bases between. The CDR3 is CATQETDITEAFF. Here the CDR3 DNA reads TGTGCCACGCAAGAGACGGACATTACTGAAGCTTTCTTT.

V is TRBV25-1 and J is TRBJ2-3, with TRBD1 identical over 8 bases. This CDR3 spans 12 amino acids. Losses at the gene ends were 6 bases for V and 9 bases for J; bases not matched to a gene: 5. CDR1 and CDR2 from the germline V gene are MGHDK and SYGVNS. This CDR3 reads CASRLTGDTQYF. CDR3 sequence (DNA): TGTGCCAGCAGGTTGACAGGGGACACGCAGTATTTT.

For the CDR3, the DNA is TGCAGCGTTGAAGACGACAGCCGCCCCTACGAGCAGTACTTC. Its translation: CSVEDDSRPYEQYF. The chain recombines TRBV29-1 with TRBJ2-7, with D possibly being TRBD1 (5 bases). The germline V and J ends were trimmed by 0 bases and 2 bases, with 11 bases remaining between them. The CDR3 loop spans 14 amino acids. Germline CDR1 is SQVTM and CDR2 is ANQGSEA.

This clone was counted once. The gene calls are TRBV7-8 and TRBJ2-1; TRBD1 aligns across 8 bases. Germline CDR1 is SGHVS and CDR2 is FQNEAQ. Trimming at V came to 1 base and at J to 5 bases, leaving 7 bases not matched to a gene. The CDR3 totals 16 residues. The CDR3 here is CASSLGDRGLNNEQFF. The CDR3 DNA reads TGTGCCAGCAGCTTAGGAGACAGGGGACTTAACAATGAGCAGTTCTTC.